This T cell receptor beta chain was documented in a study of cytomegalovirus exposure and HLA in healthy donors. Remarks on this clone: Antigen specificity is unknown.

V lost 1 base to trimming and J lost 4 bases; unmatched junction nucleotides: 2. Per germline, CDR1 SEHNR and CDR2 FQNEAQ (reference sequence). The CDR3 length is 16 residues. With 60 Vbeta and 13 Jbeta primers, the PCR was carried out. The table came from immunoSEQ multiplex PCR; TCRdb's copy has only in-frame clones and leaves some out. Of roughly 57,000 clones detected, roughly 79% appear once; the ten largest clones hold around 2.8%. Findings and limits, study-wide: Most CMV-associated TCR beta chains were later found to appear HLA-restricted. Previous analysis showed most TCR beta V segments were productive about 90% or about 30% of the time.

This chain links TRBV7-9 with TRBJ2-5, with TRBD2 identical over 14 bases. This TCR derives from a middle-aged man in good health and CMV-seronegative. The sequencing input was PBMCs. CDR3 nucleotides: TGTGCCAGCAGCTTAGGGACTAGCGGGGGGTTAGAGACCCAGTACTTC. It specifies CASSLGTSGGLETQYF.